The 21 T cell receptor beta chains below all came from one sample that was sequenced in a study of blood T cell repertoires in COVID-19. The protocol was immunoSEQ multiplex PCR, while the TCRdb copy is restricted to in-frame clones and leaves out a portion. The sample shows fewer than 300,000 clones, about 87% of them seen only once. Sequencing was done on a sample of peripheral blood. The receptors shown here come from a woman between 35 and 50 years old who had recovered from COVID-19.

The chain has TRBV7-3 and TRBJ2-2; D is undetermined. This CDR3 has 13 amino acids. The V end lost 3 bases, the J end lost 4 bases, and 6 bases lay between the germline ends. CDR1 is SGHTA, CDR2 FQGTGA, per germline. The CDR3 spells CASSLGSTGELFF. DNA for the CDR3: TGTGCCAGCAGCTTGGGCAGCACCGGGGAGCTGTTTTTT.

V gene TRBV30 combines with J gene TRBJ2-1, with TRBD2 matching over 9 bases. CDR1 and CDR2 from the germline V gene are GTSNPN and SVGIG (reference sequence). The CDR3 runs 15 residues. Trimming at V came to 6 bases and at J to 7 bases, leaving 13 bases not matched to a gene. CDR3 nucleotides: TGTGCCTGCCCCGGAAGTAGCGGGGGTAGGAATGAGCAGTTCTTC. Its protein product is CACPGSSGGRNEQFF. Based on the CDR3 plus reference TRBV30 and TRBJ2-1, the full variable domain is SQTIHQWPATLVQPVGSPLSLECTVEGTSNPNLYWYRQAAGRGLQLLFYSVGIGQISSEVPQNLSASRPQDRQFILSSKKLLLSDSGFYLCACPGSSGGRNEQFFGPGTRLTVL.

The chain recombines TRBV6-6 with TRBJ2-5; D is unresolved. V was trimmed by 2 bases and J by 1 base, leaving 8 bases between them. Germline V gene data show CDR1 as MNHNY and CDR2 as SVGAGI (reference sequence). This CDR3 is 14 amino acids long. In DNA form, the CDR3 reads TGTGCCAGCAGTTACCCCCGTTTCCAAGAGACCCAGTACTTC. Protein: CASSYPRFQETQYF.

J is TRBJ1-3 and V is TRBV12-1; the D call TRBD1 from the table was never checked on the DNA. TRBV12-1 is listed as a pseudogene. The CDR3 has 17 amino acids. The CDR3 region is CASLQGVNLPSGNTIYF. Written as DNA, the CDR3 is TGTGCCAGCTTACAGGGGGTAAACCTCCCCTCTGGAAACACCATATATTTT.

V and J are TRBV9 and TRBJ2-7; possible D gene TRBD2, 6 bases. The germline V gene encodes CDR1 SGDLS and CDR2 YYNGEE. This CDR3 comprises 16 residues. V lost 4 bases to trimming and J lost 2 bases, with 19 bases between them. The CDR3, as DNA: TGTGCCAGCAGCCTCTCGGCCCGGGGGTCAACCTACGAGCAGTACTTC. As protein: CASSLSARGSTYEQYF.

The chain couples TRBV4-1 to TRBJ1-2, with D hard to call. V was pared by 1 base and J by 5 bases, with 14 bases between. Germline values: CDR1 MGHRA, CDR2 YSYEKL. The CDR3 totals 15 residues. The chain's CDR3 is CASSQGGSAEYGYTF. The DNA of the CDR3 is TGCGCCAGCAGCCAAGGAGGGTCGGCAGAATATGGCTACACCTTC.

The rearrangement links TRBV3-1 (or the pseudogene TRBV3-2) to TRBJ2-4; 8 bases are shared with TRBD2. J was trimmed by 9 bases and V by 4 bases; bases with no gene match: 5. From germline, CDR1 is LGHDT and CDR2 YNNKEL (reference sequence). This CDR3 is built from 13 residues. Here the CDR3 DNA reads TGTGCCAGCAGCCCGCGGGGGGTCGGCATTCAGTACTTC. Translated: CASSPRGVGIQYF.

The chain couples TRBV12-5 to TRBJ2-5, with a tentative D call TRBD1 (7 bases). The CDR3 has 12 residues. Trimming cost V 6 bases and J 5 bases, with 10 bases left between them. CDR1 and CDR2 from the germline V gene are LGHNT and FRNRAP. For the CDR3, the DNA is TGTGCTAGTGGGACAGGGAGGGAGACCCAGTACTTC. Translation: CASGTGRETQYF.

The chain has TRBV9 and TRBJ2-1; D gene ambiguous. The CDR3 contains 15 residues. Germline CDR1 is SGDLS and CDR2 is YYNGEE. The ends were cut back, 2 bases at V and 0 bases at J, with 9 bases in the middle. CDR3 amino acids: CASSVRSGSYNEQFF. The DNA for the CDR3 is TGTGCCAGCAGCGTTAGATCCGGCTCCTACAATGAGCAGTTCTTC.

The rearrangement joins TRBV6-5 to TRBJ2-2; D perhaps matches TRBD2 (6 bases). Germline V gene sequence: CDR1 MNHEY, CDR2 SVGAGI. Trimming pared 6 bases from V and 4 bases from J, leaving 9 bases between. The CDR3 runs to 13 residues. CDR3 sequence: CASSLGGTGELFF. The CDR3 coding sequence is TGTGCCAGCAGCCTGGGGGGCACCGGGGAGCTGTTTTTT.

The V and J genes are TRBV7-2 and TRBJ2-7; 8 nucleotides match TRBD2. The germline V gene encodes CDR1 SGHTA and CDR2 FQGNSA. Losses at the gene ends were 2 bases for V and 0 bases for J; bases not matched to a gene: 3. This CDR3 region has 15 residues. CDR3 region: CASSLISGSSYEQYF. The CDR3 DNA sequence: TGTGCCAGCAGCTTAATCAGCGGGAGCTCCTACGAGCAGTACTTC. The complete variable domain, with remaining parts taken from reference TRBV7-2 and TRBJ2-7, reads GAGVSQSPSNKVTEKGKDVELRCDPISGHTALYWYRQSLGQGLEFLIYFQGNSAPDKSGLPSDRFSAERTGGSVSTLTIQRTQQEDSAVYLCASSLISGSSYEQYFGPGTRLTVT.

The chain couples TRBV6-5 to TRBJ1-1, with 7 bases aligning to TRBD1. The V segment lost 5 bases and the J segment 4 bases; nucleotides outside the gene matches: 7. This CDR3 has 14 residues. Germline loops: CDR1 MNHEY, CDR2 SVGAGI. The CDR3 coding sequence is TGTGCCAGCAGTCCAATTTCAGGGGGCACTGAAGCTTTCTTT. Protein sequence: CASSPISGGTEAFF.

The chain's CDR3 is CASSLRGAKNIQYF. The CDR3 bases are TGTGCCAGCAGTCTCAGGGGAGCCAAAAACATTCAGTACTTC. The gene calls are TRBV7-2 and TRBJ2-4; D is perhaps TRBD1 (6 bases). CDR1 is SGHTA, CDR2 FQGNSA, per germline. Between the trimmed V and J ends, which lost 6 bases and 0 bases, there was a span of 9 bases. CDR3 size: 14 residues.

The rearrangement uses TRBV5-1 and TRBJ2-3; perhaps TRBD1 as D (5 bases). The CDR3 loop spans 15 amino acids. The ends were cut back, 2 bases at V and 4 bases at J, with 14 bases in the middle. Germline CDR1 SGHRS, CDR2 YFSETQ. This CDR3 reads CASSLVGPGADTQYF. The CDR3, as DNA: TGCGCCAGCAGCTTAGTGGGGCCGGGCGCAGATACGCAGTATTTT.

This rearrangement joins TRBV9 to TRBJ1-4; 9 nucleotides align to TRBD1. Per the germline V gene, CDR1 is SGDLS and CDR2 is YYNGEE. With V trimmed by 4 bases and J by 4 bases, 8 bases remained unmatched. CDR3 length: 16 amino acids. CDR3 bases: TGTGCCAGCAGCTCCCGACAGGGGGAATTTAATGAAAAACTGTTTTTT. It is translated as CASSSRQGEFNEKLFF.

J is TRBJ2-7 and V is TRBV27; 10 bases match TRBD2. Trimming removed 5 bases from V and 0 bases from J; junction bases left unmatched: 4. The CDR3 totals 15 residues. From germline, CDR1 is MNHEY and CDR2 SMNVEV (reference sequence). The chain's CDR3 is CASSVSGGYSYEQYF. CDR3 nucleotides: TGTGCCAGCAGTGTTAGCGGGGGGTACTCCTACGAGCAGTACTTC.

This chain connects TRBV10-1 to TRBJ2-1, with 9 bases fitting TRBD2. CDR1 and CDR2 from the germline V gene are WNHNN and SYGVQD (reference sequence). This CDR3 contains 13 residues. V shed 6 bases, J shed 9 bases, and the junction held 6 bases outside the gene matches. CDR3 protein: CASSSSGKGEQFF. The CDR3, as DNA: TGCGCCAGCAGCTCTAGCGGGAAGGGTGAGCAGTTCTTC.

The V gene is TRBV27, the J gene TRBJ1-4, with D maybe TRBD1 (6 bases). V lost 6 bases, J lost 0 bases, and 23 bases lay in between. Looked up from germline, CDR1 is MNHEY and CDR2 is SMNVEV (reference sequence). CDR3 length: 19 residues. The CDR3 coding sequence is TGTGCCAGCAGCCCCTCCCCCTGGACAGCTAGAGCAACTAATGAAAAACTGTTTTTT. As protein: CASSPSPWTARATNEKLFF.

V gene TRBV18 combines with J gene TRBJ2-2, with a tentative D call TRBD2 (6 bases). The CDR3 runs to 18 residues. CDR1 and CDR2 from the germline V gene are KGHSH and LQKENI. With 3 bases removed from V and 1 base from J, the gap between germline ends came to 18 bases. The CDR3 nucleotides read TGTGCCAGCTCACCTAACTCCGGTAGCGGACAGAACACCGGGGAGCTGTTTTTT. This translates into CASSPNSGSGQNTGELFF. Looking up the rest from reference TRBV18 and TRBJ2-2 gives the full variable domain: NAGVMQNPRHLVRRRGQEARLRCSPMKGHSHVYWYRQLPEEGLKFMVYLQKENIIDESGMPKERFSAEFPKEGPSILRIQQVVRGDSAAYFCASSPNSGSGQNTGELFFGEGSRLTVL.

CDR3 sequence: CASSFTGARYGYTF. The CDR3, as DNA: TGTGCCAGCAGCTTCACAGGGGCTAGATATGGCTACACCTTC. V usage is TRBV5-6 and J usage is TRBJ1-2; 7 bases map to TRBD1. This CDR3 has 14 residues. With V trimmed by 2 bases and J by 5 bases, 6 bases remained unmatched. Germline V CDR1 and CDR2: SGHDT, YYEEEE.

This clone was picked up a small number of times. The chain employs TRBV6-5 and TRBJ1-2; D possibly corresponds to TRBD1 (5 bases). Trimming took off 6 bases at V and 7 bases at J, with 15 bases between the two ends. The CDR3 has 13 residues. Germline loops: CDR1 MNHEY, CDR2 SVGAGI. As DNA, the CDR3 is TGTGCCAGCAGCGCCCCCCAGGGTCGTGGCTACACCTTC. It translates to CASSAPQGRGYTF.